Presented here are 4 T cell receptor beta chains from one specimen sequenced in a study of blood T cell repertoires in COVID-19. TCRdb keeps only in-frame clones here, not all; method: immunoSEQ multiplex PCR. This sample has about 180,000 clones, with around 87% found just once. Sequenced: peripheral blood. All receptors come from a man in his forties or fifties with active or convalescent COVID-19.

The chain combines TRBV5-4 with TRBJ1-1, with 7 bases fitting TRBD1. This CDR3 is 13 amino acids long. The germline gives CDR1 SGHNT, CDR2 YYREEE (reference sequence). Unmatched junction bases numbered 6, after V lost 4 bases and J lost 6 bases. The CDR3, as DNA: TGTGCCAGCAGCCGACAGGGTAGAGCTGAAGCTTTCTTT. This translates into CASSRQGRAEAFF.

The J gene is TRBJ1-1, the V gene TRBV7-9, with 9 nucleotides matching TRBD1. The CDR3 consists of 15 residues. Trimming took 4 bases from V and 8 from J; bases not matched to a gene: 11. The germline gives CDR1 SEHNR, CDR2 FQNEAQ (reference sequence). The CDR3 region has the DNA TGTGCCAGCAGCTCCCCCGGACAGGGGAGACGGGAAGCTTTCTTT. It yields the protein CASSSPGQGRREAFF.

The CDR3 reads CASDSGGSSYNEQFF. The CDR3 nucleotides read TGTGCCAGCGATAGCGGGGGGAGCTCCTACAATGAGCAGTTCTTC. The rearrangement joins TRBV7-2 to TRBJ2-1, with TRBD2 identical over 10 bases. Germline V gene sequence: CDR1 SGHTA, CDR2 FQGNSA. This CDR3 has 15 residues. V lost 8 bases to trimming and J lost 0 bases; unmatched junction nucleotides: 4.

This clone was detected only a few times. The chain carries TRBV6-1 and TRBJ2-5, with a possible D match to TRBD1 (6 bases). Germline V CDR1 and CDR2: MNHNS, SASEGT. The CDR3 loop spans 14 amino acids. V was shortened by 3 bases and J by 1 base, with 9 bases between the two germline ends. CDR3 region: CASSDTTGQETQYF. The CDR3 nucleotides read TGTGCCAGCAGTGATACGACAGGCCAAGAGACCCAGTACTTC.